Following are 23 T cell receptor beta chains from one sample sequenced in a study of identical twins. In TCRdb, the 5' RACE reads were re-called with MiXCR into one record per CDR3 protein. The profile shows over 600,000 distinct CDR3 sequences, 20% to 25% of them singletons. The same data also contributed to another study, on T cells expressing NK-cell markers.

The sequenced sample was PBMCs. The receptor source for this set is a woman in her late teens or twenties in good health.

This clonotype was detected many times. The rearrangement joins TRBV6-6 to TRBJ2-7, with D perhaps given as TRBD1 or TRBD2 (5 bases each). The CDR3 sequence is 12 residues long. CDR1 is MNHNY, CDR2 SVGAGI, per germline (reference sequence). The germline V and J ends were trimmed by 6 bases and 4 bases, with 10 bases remaining between them. This chain's CDR3 is CASSQGVYEQYF. CDR3 coding DNA: TGTGCCAGCAGCCAGGGAGTATACGAGCAGTACTTC.

The table lists this clonotype with many counts. V usage is TRBV20-1 and J usage is TRBJ2-3; D perhaps matches TRBD2 (6 bases). The CDR3 spans 14 residues. V lost 3 bases and J lost 4, with 14 bases in between. Germline V gene data show CDR1 as DFQATT and CDR2 as SNEGSKA (reference sequence). CDR3 region: CSARMGGGPDTQYF. The CDR3 DNA reads as TGCAGTGCTAGGATGGGGGGAGGCCCAGATACGCAGTATTTT.

This clonotype was detected many times. The gene calls are TRBV7-9 and TRBJ2-7; 9 nucleotides agree with TRBD1. CDR3 length: 14 amino acids. CDR1 is SEHNR, CDR2 FQNEAQ, per germline (reference sequence). Losses at the gene ends were 5 bases for V and 2 bases for J; bases not matched to a gene: 4. This CDR3 reads CASSQGQGTYEQYF. CDR3 in DNA: TGTGCCAGCAGCCAGGGACAGGGAACCTACGAGCAGTACTTC.

This clonotype appeared a few times. The chain couples TRBV9 to TRBJ2-1, with D possibly matching TRBD2 (5 bases). CDR1 is SGDLS and CDR2 is YYNGEE in the germline V gene. The CDR3 contains 13 residues. V lost 5 bases, J lost 9 bases, and 15 bases lay in between. The CDR3 here is CASSVREWSEQFF. As DNA, the CDR3 is TGTGCCAGCAGTGTAAGGGAGTGGAGTGAGCAGTTCTTC. Filled out from reference TRBV9 and TRBJ2-1, the complete variable domain reads DSGVTQTPKHLITATGQRVTLRCSPRSGDLSVYWYQQSLDQGLQFLIQYYNGEERAKGNILERFSAQQFPDLHSELNLSSLELGDSALYFCASSVREWSEQFFGPGTRLTVL.

This clonotype was observed a handful of times. The CDR3 DNA follows: TGTGCCAGCAGCCAGGACGGCGGACACTACGAGCAGTACTTC. Translated: CASSQDGGHYEQYF. The chain has TRBV7-9 and TRBJ2-7; maybe TRBD1 (5 bases). Germline CDR1 and CDR2: SEHNR and FQNEAQ (reference sequence). Trimming shortened V by 5 bases and J by 3 bases, and 14 bases separated the two germline ends. CDR3 length: 14 amino acids.

This clonotype occurred many times. The chain uses TRBV27 and TRBJ2-7, with 8 bases lining up with TRBD1. The trim removed 3 bases at V and 3 bases at J, leaving 1 base unmatched. This CDR3 is 13 amino acids long. CDR1 and CDR2 (germline): MNHEY, SMNVEV (reference sequence). The CDR3 sequence is CASSFTGGYEQYF. CDR3 DNA: TGTGCCAGCAGTTTCACAGGGGGCTACGAGCAGTACTTC.

This clonotype turned up a few times. This chain connects TRBV20-1 to TRBJ2-5; D gene unclear. This CDR3 region has 12 residues. Trimming cost V 1 base and J 2 bases, with 5 bases left between them. Germline-derived CDR1 and CDR2 are DFQATT and SNEGSKA (reference sequence). CDR3 in amino acids: CSARGDQETQYF. The CDR3 DNA follows: TGCAGTGCTAGAGGGGATCAAGAGACCCAGTACTTC.

This clonotype occurred many times. This chain joins TRBV12-3 or TRBV12-4 and TRBJ2-3; 9 bases match TRBD2. This CDR3 comprises 15 residues. Unmatched junction bases numbered 11, after V lost 6 bases and J lost 7 bases. DNA for the CDR3: TGTGCCAGCAGCCCTACTAGCGGGTATATGTATACGCAGTATTTT. Residues: CASSPTSGYMYTQYF.

The chain employs TRBV29-1 and TRBJ2-7, with D possibly TRBD2 on 5 matching bases. Germline V CDR1 and CDR2: SQVTM, ANQGSEA. The length of the CDR3 is 14 residues. Trimming removed 6 bases from V and 4 bases from J, with 19 bases in between. CDR3 DNA sequence: TGCAGCGTCCAGAAGACCGGAGCGGTGTACGAGCAGTACTTC. It encodes CSVQKTGAVYEQYF.

This clonotype was seen at least ten times. The rearrangement links TRBV12-3 or TRBV12-4 to TRBJ2-1, with TRBD2 identical over 11 bases. The CDR3 covers 14 residues. The ends lost 5 bases at V and 4 bases at J; junction bases unmatched: 1. CDR3 sequence: CASSRLAGYNEQFF. The CDR3 DNA reads as TGTGCCAGCAGTCGACTAGCGGGGTACAATGAGCAGTTCTTC.

This clonotype was detected ten times or more. Compared with germline, one end of the junction differs, possibly owing to a read error. The chain employs TRBV5-1 and TRBJ2-5; TRBD2 aligns across 7 bases. The CDR3 length is 13 residues. In germline, CDR1 is SGHRS, CDR2 YFSETQ. Here the CDR3 reads CASSFGGGETQYF. In DNA form, the CDR3 reads TGTGCCAGCAGTTTCGGCGGGGGAGAGACCCAGTACTTC.

This clonotype was counted only a few times. This rearrangement joins TRBV29-1 to TRBJ2-7; D remains unclear. The ends were cut back, 5 bases at V and 3 bases at J, with 11 bases in the middle. This CDR3 is built from 12 residues. Germline-derived CDR1 and CDR2 are SQVTM and ANQGSEA. The CDR3 loop is CSVNTQRYEQYF. CDR3 sequence (DNA): TGCAGCGTTAACACCCAGCGCTACGAGCAGTACTTC.

This rearrangement joins TRBV12-3 or TRBV12-4 to TRBJ2-1, with 7 nucleotides matching TRBD2. The CDR3 has 15 amino acids. J lost 5 bases, V lost 5 bases, and 9 bases had no gene match. The CDR3, as DNA: TGTGCCAGCAGTCGAACTAGCGCGGGTAACAATGAGCAGTTCTTC. Its protein is CASSRTSAGNNEQFF.

This clonotype was counted a few times. The V gene is TRBV5-1, the J gene TRBJ2-1, with 7 bases matching TRBD2. The CDR3 runs 15 residues. The J segment lost 4 bases and the V segment lost 2 bases, leaving 6 bases of the junction unmatched. The germline CDR1 and CDR2 sequences are SGHRS and YFSETQ. The CDR3 loop is CASSFAAGPYNEQFF. CDR3 bases: TGCGCCAGCAGCTTCGCAGCGGGACCGTACAATGAGCAGTTCTTC.

This rearrangement joins TRBV12-3 or TRBV12-4 to TRBJ2-3; the D gene is possibly TRBD2 (5 bases). The CDR3 totals 12 residues. V was cut by 7 bases and J by 11 bases, with 16 bases left in between. This CDR3 reads CASTLTGKEQYF. The CDR3 DNA is TGTGCCAGCACCCTTACCGGGAAGGAGCAGTATTTT.

This clonotype was detected a few times. The chain carries TRBV20-1 and TRBJ2-7; D remains unclear. Germline V gene lookup returns CDR1 DFQATT and CDR2 SNEGSKA (reference sequence). There are 12 residues in the CDR3. Deletions cut 0 bases from V and 4 bases from J, with 7 bases between. For the CDR3, the DNA is TGCAGTGCTAGAGATTCACAGTACGAGCAGTACTTC. This codes for CSARDSQYEQYF.

The gene calls are TRBV4-2 and TRBJ1-2, with TRBD1 matching 7 bases. The CDR3 covers 17 residues. Germline V gives CDR1 LGHNA, CDR2 YNFKEQ. Germline trimming cut 1 base from V and 6 bases from J; bases unmatched to any gene: 14. CDR3 loop: CASSQGPAGTEVDGYTF. Written as DNA, the CDR3 is TGTGCCAGCAGCCAAGGACCGGCCGGGACAGAAGTTGATGGCTACACCTTC.

This sequence joins TRBV9 and TRBJ2-7; 11 nucleotides agree with TRBD2. Germline loops: CDR1 SGDLS, CDR2 YYNGEE. With 4 bases clipped from V and 2 bases from J, the junction kept 8 bases outside the gene matches. This CDR3 contains 16 residues. The CDR3, as DNA: TGTGCCAGCAGCTTTAGCGGGGGGGCCGACGCCTACGAGCAGTACTTC. The encoded protein is CASSFSGGADAYEQYF.

V and J are TRBV5-5 and TRBJ1-1; D unresolved. This CDR3 spans 14 amino acids. V was pared by 1 base and J by 5 bases, with 12 bases between. CDR1 and CDR2 from the germline V gene are SGHKS and YYEKEE (reference sequence). CDR3 DNA sequence: TGTGCCAGCAGCTTGTCTTGGGTTCGGACTGAAGCTTTCTTT. It encodes CASSLSWVRTEAFF. The variable domain in full, completed from reference TRBV5-5 and TRBJ1-1, reads DAGVTQSPTHLIKTRGQQVTLRCSPISGHKSVSWYQQVLGQGPQFIFQYYEKEERGRGNFPDRFSARQFPNYSSELNVNALLLGDSALYLCASSLSWVRTEAFFGQGTRLTVV.

This chain links TRBV6-1 with TRBJ2-7, with D perhaps given as TRBD1 or TRBD2 (5 bases each). The CDR3 totals 14 residues. Germline loops: CDR1 MNHNS, CDR2 SASEGT. V was shortened by 2 bases and J by 3 bases, with 11 bases between the two germline ends. The CDR3 spells CASSERSGSYEQYF. CDR3 DNA sequence: TGTGCCAGCAGTGAACGGTCAGGGAGCTACGAGCAGTACTTC.

CDR3 sequence (DNA): TGTGCCAGCAGCCTCGGCGCGACTGAGGGCGAGCAGTACTTC. Its translation: CASSLGATEGEQYF. The chain carries TRBV5-6 and TRBJ2-7, with D perhaps TRBD2 (5 bases). V lost 4 bases and J lost 6, with 17 bases in between. Looked up from germline, CDR1 is SGHDT and CDR2 is YYEEEE. CDR3 length equals 14 residues.

The rearrangement joins TRBV12-5 to TRBJ2-7, with 7 bases lining up with TRBD2. Germline V gene lookup returns CDR1 LGHNT and CDR2 FRNRAP. Germline trimming cut 4 bases from V and 6 bases from J; bases unmatched to any gene: 9. CDR3 size: 14 residues. The CDR3 sequence: CASGWGTKGGEQYF. Here the CDR3 DNA reads TGTGCTAGTGGTTGGGGGACTAAGGGAGGCGAGCAGTACTTC. Using reference TRBV12-5 and TRBJ2-7 for the parts outside the CDR3, the full variable domain is DARVTQTPRHKVTEMGQEVTMRCQPILGHNTVFWYRQTMMQGLELLAYFRNRAPLDDSGMPKDRFSAEMPDATLATLKIQPSEPRDSAVYFCASGWGTKGGEQYFGPGTRLTVT.

V and J are TRBV20-1 and TRBJ2-3, with no clear D. The V and J ends lost 4 bases and 4 bases respectively, with 18 bases between them. The CDR3 covers 15 residues. Germline loops: CDR1 DFQATT, CDR2 SNEGSKA (reference sequence). The CDR3 here is CSANPTDLWADTQYF. The CDR3 coding sequence is TGCAGTGCTAACCCGACGGACCTTTGGGCAGATACGCAGTATTTT.